The clone carrying this TCR beta chain was seen many times. Its antigen is unidentified. The sample comes from a study of T cells in Graves' hyperthyroidism and ophthalmopathy. Whole-study results and caveats: In validation, the model predicted ophthalmopathy. These predictions came a median about 6 months before onset.

The CDR3 runs 13 residues. The V end lost 1 base, the J end lost 6 bases, and 8 bases lay between the germline ends. Exclusion criteria comprised uncontrolled infection, other autoimmune disease, pregnancy or lactation. Amplification of TCR beta CDR3 regions used RNA as the template. With the HTBI primer set, the TCR CDR3 went through a first round of RT-PCR. TCRdb re-called the multiplex PCR reads through MiXCR, storing one row per CDR3 protein. The data hold some 180,000 distinct CDR3 sequences, with about 18% observed a single time. The sequenced sample consisted of blood. The source is a woman in her 50s with Graves' hyperthyroidism. The chain carries TRBV12-3 or TRBV12-4 and TRBJ2-3; D is undetermined. In nucleotides, the CDR3 is TGTGCCAGCAGTTTAGATCTTCCGGATACGCAGTATTTT. This encodes CASSLDLPDTQYF.